The 19 T cell receptor beta chains in this list originate from one sample, sequenced in a study of T cell responses to AZD1222 COVID-19 vaccine. The repertoire was sequenced with immunoSEQ multiplex PCR; TCRdb's copy has only in-frame clones and lacks some. This table has roughly 200,000 clones, 90% to 95% appearing once. The sample here was peripheral blood, taken 28 days after the second dose of the MenACWY control vaccine. These receptors came from an adult who received the MenACWY meningococcal vaccine as a control.

The genes are TRBV25-1 and TRBJ1-6; maybe TRBD1 (6 bases). The CDR3 is 14 amino acids. The germline V gene encodes CDR1 MGHDK and CDR2 SYGVNS. Deletions cut 5 bases from V and 7 bases from J, with 12 bases between. The CDR3 nucleotides are TGTGCCAGCAGTCTGGGGGCTCAGAATTCACCCCTCCACTTT. It codes for CASSLGAQNSPLHF.

The V call is TRBV4-1, the J call TRBJ1-4; 7 nucleotides line up with TRBD1. Trimming at V came to 2 bases and at J to 6 bases, leaving 6 bases not matched to a gene. Germline assignment: CDR1 MGHRA and CDR2 YSYEKL. This CDR3 is 15 amino acids long. CDR3 nucleotide sequence: TGCGCCAGCAGCCAAATAAGACAGGGACATGAAAAACTGTTTTTT. Protein: CASSQIRQGHEKLFF.

This clone occurred once. The chain employs TRBV21-1 and TRBJ1-5; the DNA was not compared with TRBD1, the D call given in the table. TRBV21-1 is a pseudogene. CDR3 size: 17 residues. CDR3 sequence: CASSKEPHQTDNQPQHF. CDR3 in DNA: TGTGCCAGCAGCAAAGAACCCCACCAGACAGACAATCAGCCCCAGCATTTT.

This clone was seen once. The V call is TRBV19, the J call TRBJ2-3; no firm D call. The V gene lost 3 bases and the J gene lost 2 bases, with 9 bases spanning the gap. Germline values: CDR1 LNHDA, CDR2 SQIVND (reference sequence). The CDR3 is 14 residues long. CDR3 in amino acids: CASSILPNTDTQYF. CDR3 DNA sequence: TGTGCCAGTAGTATTCTCCCTAACACAGATACGCAGTATTTT.

The chain couples TRBV5-1 to TRBJ1-1, with 12 positions matching TRBD1. CDR1 and CDR2 from the germline V gene are SGHRS and YFSETQ. J was trimmed by 0 bases and V by 5 bases; bases with no gene match: 8. This CDR3 contains 17 residues. Here the CDR3 DNA reads TGCGCCAGCAGTCTAGGGACAGGGGGCGGGTTGAACACTGAAGCTTTCTTT. Protein sequence: CASSLGTGGGLNTEAFF.

The CDR3 bases are TGTGCCAGTAGTATATCGTTCAGGGCTCGTAACACTGAAGCTTTCTTT. This codes for CASSISFRARNTEAFF. The rearrangement uses TRBV19 and TRBJ1-1; a weak D match, TRBD1 (5 bases). There are 16 residues in the CDR3. V shed 2 bases and J shed 2 bases, with 15 bases lying between them. Germline CDR1 is LNHDA and CDR2 is SQIVND (reference sequence).

V is TRBV7-9 and J is TRBJ1-5, with D perhaps matching TRBD1 (6 bases). CDR1 is SEHNR, CDR2 FQNEAQ, per germline (reference sequence). Trimming left V 4 bases short and J 7 bases short, with 14 bases between. This CDR3 has 14 residues. This chain's CDR3 is CASSSDRNVQPQHF. The CDR3 region has the DNA TGTGCCAGCAGCTCCGACAGGAATGTACAGCCCCAGCATTTT.

The chain employs TRBV11-2 and TRBJ1-6; D is undetermined. CDR3 size: 15 residues. In germline, CDR1 is SGHAT, CDR2 FQNNGV. The germline V and J ends were trimmed by 5 bases and 7 bases, with 15 bases remaining between them. The CDR3 loop is CASSPSTGVNSPLHF. CDR3 nucleotides: TGTGCCAGCAGCCCCTCCACCGGGGTGAATTCACCCCTCCACTTT.

As for this clone: The junction departs from germline at one end; a sequencing error may be responsible. The CDR3 region has the DNA TGTGCCAGCACCCAAGGGAGGGGCACTGGAAACACCATATATTTT. It codes for CASTQGRGTGNTIYF. V is TRBV3-1 (or the pseudogene TRBV3-2) and J is TRBJ1-3; D is perhaps TRBD1 (5 bases). This CDR3 is 15 amino acids long. Per germline, CDR1 LGHDT and CDR2 YNNKEL (reference sequence).

CDR3 protein: CACTRHLSYNEQFF. Here the CDR3 DNA reads TGTGCCTGTACCCGACATCTTTCCTACAATGAGCAGTTCTTC. This chain joins TRBV30 and TRBJ2-1; D unclear. Trimming stripped 6 bases from V and 1 base from J, with 13 bases between. Germline CDR1 reads GTSNPN; CDR2 reads SVGIG (reference sequence). The CDR3 length is 14 residues.

The V call is TRBV5-1, the J call TRBJ1-1, with TRBD1 as a possible D gene (6 bases). This CDR3 contains 14 residues. Germline assignment: CDR1 SGHRS and CDR2 YFSETQ. V lost 3 bases, J lost 3 bases, and 12 bases lay in between. CDR3 residues: CASSSGQLDTEAFF. In nucleotides, the CDR3 is TGCGCCAGCAGCTCAGGACAGCTGGACACTGAAGCTTTCTTT. The full variable domain, rest sourced from reference TRBV5-1 and TRBJ1-1, is KAGVTQTPRYLIKTRGQQVTLSCSPISGHRSVSWYQQTPGQGLQFLFEYFSETQRNKGNFPGRFSGRQFSNSRSEMNVSTLELGDSALYLCASSSGQLDTEAFFGQGTRLTVV.

The chain links TRBV5-1 to TRBJ2-3; the match to TRBD1 covers 7 bases. The V gene end was trimmed by 1 base and the J gene end by 0 bases; junction bases not matched to a gene: 5. CDR3 length equals 16 residues. Germline V gene sequence: CDR1 SGHRS, CDR2 YFSETQ. The CDR3 DNA sequence: TGCGCCAGCAGCTTGCCCCAGGGACAGAGCACAGATACGCAGTATTTT. This codes for CASSLPQGQSTDTQYF.

This clone was seen more than once but under ten times. The chain uses TRBV5-1 and TRBJ2-3; D may be TRBD2 (5 bases). V was cut by 0 bases and J by 6 bases, with 14 bases left in between. CDR1 and CDR2 from the germline V gene are SGHRS and YFSETQ. This CDR3 region has 15 residues. CDR3 in amino acids: CASSLVPGMPDTQYF. The CDR3 DNA reads TGCGCCAGCAGCTTGGTACCGGGAATGCCGGATACGCAGTATTTT. The variable domain in full, with the rest retrieved from reference TRBV5-1 and TRBJ2-3, is KAGVTQTPRYLIKTRGQQVTLSCSPISGHRSVSWYQQTPGQGLQFLFEYFSETQRNKGNFPGRFSGRQFSNSRSEMNVSTLELGDSALYLCASSLVPGMPDTQYFGPGTRLTVL.

With regard to this clone: This specimen includes other DNA sequences encoding the same CDR3. The V gene is TRBV7-2, the J gene TRBJ1-1; unclear D gene. Germline V gene data show CDR1 as SGHTA and CDR2 as FQGNSA. This CDR3 region has 14 residues. Between the trimmed V and J ends, which lost 5 bases and 1 base, there was a span of 11 bases. The CDR3 loop is CASSPSGGNTEAFF. CDR3 nucleotide sequence: TGTGCCAGCAGCCCTTCCGGAGGGAACACTGAAGCTTTCTTT.

The chain is built from TRBV10-3 and TRBJ2-3; D possibly corresponds to TRBD1 (5 bases). V gave up 6 bases and J gave up 0 bases, with 13 bases separating them. CDR1 and CDR2 (germline): ENHRY, SYGVKD. The CDR3 runs to 15 residues. CDR3 nucleotide sequence: TGTGCCATCAGCGAGACAGTCCCTAGCACAGATACGCAGTATTTT. It translates to CAISETVPSTDTQYF.

The chain combines TRBV4-3 with TRBJ1-2; D is unresolved. Trimming cost V 1 base and J 4 bases, with 13 bases left between them. Germline-derived CDR1 and CDR2 are LGHNA and YSLEER. This CDR3 has 15 residues. The CDR3 is CASSQGAGLTYGYTF. The CDR3 nucleotides are TGCGCCAGCAGCCAAGGGGCGGGCCTTACCTATGGCTACACCTTC.

The rearrangement joins TRBV19 to TRBJ1-2; no reliable D call. Trimming stripped 8 bases from V and 8 bases from J, with 21 bases between. This CDR3 region has 14 residues. Germline assignment: CDR1 LNHDA and CDR2 SQIVND (reference sequence). The CDR3 here is CASGLGRPTRGYTF. The CDR3 DNA sequence: TGTGCCAGTGGCCTCGGACGGCCCACCCGCGGCTACACCTTC.

This chain connects TRBV6-6 to TRBJ1-5; no clear D. The CDR3 runs 13 residues. Germline V CDR1 and CDR2: MNHNY, SVGAGI (reference sequence). V lost 4 bases and J 5 bases, leaving 9 bases between the germline ends. CDR3 nucleotides: TGTGCCAGCAGTTCGTTGAGAGATCAGCCCCAGCATTTT. Translation: CASSSLRDQPQHF.

V and J are TRBV7-2 and TRBJ2-5; tentative D call: TRBD2 (6 bases). CDR3 length: 17 residues. Germline CDR1 reads SGHTA; CDR2 reads FQGNSA. The V and J ends lost 0 bases and 2 bases respectively, with 16 bases between them. The CDR3 DNA follows: TGTGCCAGCAGCTTAGCGTTCGGCGGGGCACGACAAGAGACCCAGTACTTC. Its protein is CASSLAFGGARQETQYF.